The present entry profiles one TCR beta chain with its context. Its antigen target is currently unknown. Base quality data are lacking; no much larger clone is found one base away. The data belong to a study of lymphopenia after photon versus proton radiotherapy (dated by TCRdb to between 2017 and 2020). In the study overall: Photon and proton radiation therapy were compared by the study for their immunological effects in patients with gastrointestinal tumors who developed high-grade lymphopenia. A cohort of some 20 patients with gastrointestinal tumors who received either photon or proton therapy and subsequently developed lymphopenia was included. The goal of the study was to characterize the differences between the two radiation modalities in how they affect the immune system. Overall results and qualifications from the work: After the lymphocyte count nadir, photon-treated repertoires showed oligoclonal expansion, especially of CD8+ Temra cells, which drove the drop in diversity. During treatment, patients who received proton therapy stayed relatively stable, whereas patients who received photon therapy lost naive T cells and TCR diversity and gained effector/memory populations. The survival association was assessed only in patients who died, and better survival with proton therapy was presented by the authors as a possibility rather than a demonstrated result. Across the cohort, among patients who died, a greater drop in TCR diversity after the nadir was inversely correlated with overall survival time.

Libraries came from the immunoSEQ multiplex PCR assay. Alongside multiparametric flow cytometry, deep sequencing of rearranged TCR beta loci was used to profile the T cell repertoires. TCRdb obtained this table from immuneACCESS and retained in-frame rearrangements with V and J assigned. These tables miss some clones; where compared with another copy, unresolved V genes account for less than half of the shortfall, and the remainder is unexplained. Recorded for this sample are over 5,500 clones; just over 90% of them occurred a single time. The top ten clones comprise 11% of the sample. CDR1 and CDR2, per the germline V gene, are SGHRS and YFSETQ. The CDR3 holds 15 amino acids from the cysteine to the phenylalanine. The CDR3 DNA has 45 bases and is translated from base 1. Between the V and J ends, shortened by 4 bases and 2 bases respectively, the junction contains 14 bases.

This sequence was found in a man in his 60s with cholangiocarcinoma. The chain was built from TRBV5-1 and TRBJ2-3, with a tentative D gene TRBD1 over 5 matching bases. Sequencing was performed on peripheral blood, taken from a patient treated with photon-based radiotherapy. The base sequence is TGCGCCAGCAGCGACCCCGGACACACCACAGATACGCAGTATTTT. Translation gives CASSDPGHTTDTQYF.